This T cell receptor beta chain came from a study of technical replicates of blood from a few donors. The table came from immunoSEQ multiplex PCR; TCRdb's copy has only in-frame clones and leaves some out. Found here are 95,000 to 100,000 clones, 96% of them singletons; the top ten hold approximately 0.2%. V was clipped by 2 bases and J by 0 bases, with 8 bases between them. Germline V gene data show CDR1 as MDHEN and CDR2 as SYDVKM. This CDR3 is built from 15 residues. Material: T cells isolated from PBMCs. This TCR came from a human donor in good health. The V gene is TRBV28, the J gene TRBJ1-5; D perhaps matches TRBD1 (6 bases). The CDR3 sequence is CASSLVGHSNQPQHF. The CDR3 nucleotides read TGTGCCAGCAGTTTAGTGGGACATAGCAATCAGCCCCAGCATTTT.